This T cell receptor (beta chain) was retrieved from a study of control samples from healthy donors and cancer patients. The CDR3 has 15 amino acids. Germline V lookup: CDR1 LNHDA, CDR2 SQIVND (reference sequence). Trimming removed 3 bases from V and 2 bases from J; junction bases left unmatched: 0. Repertoires were generated with immunoSEQ multiplex PCR, while TCRdb's copy carries only in-frame clones and drops some. Altogether approximately 150,000 clones are present, around 90% being singletons, with the ten largest covering 5.5% to 9%. This clonotype originated in a man in his late teens or twenties in good health. The sequenced material came from blood. The chain has TRBV19 and TRBJ1-3, with 11 bases lining up with TRBD1. Here the CDR3 DNA reads TGTGCCAGTAGTATGGACAGGGGGCCTGGAAACACCATATATTTT. The encoded protein is CASSMDRGPGNTIYF.